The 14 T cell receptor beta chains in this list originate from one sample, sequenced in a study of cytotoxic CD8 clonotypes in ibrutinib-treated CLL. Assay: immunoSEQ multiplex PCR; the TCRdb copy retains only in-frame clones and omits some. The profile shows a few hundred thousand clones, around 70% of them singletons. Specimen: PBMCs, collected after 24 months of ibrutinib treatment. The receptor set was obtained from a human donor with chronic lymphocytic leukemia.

In DNA, the CDR3 is TGTGCCAGCGGGGGCGGGGGCGATGAGCAGTTCTTC. Protein product: CASGGGGDEQFF. The chain combines TRBV27 with TRBJ2-1; possibly TRBD2 for D (7 bases). There are 12 residues in the CDR3. V was pared by 8 bases and J by 8 bases, with 13 bases between. Germline-derived CDR1 and CDR2 are MNHEY and SMNVEV (reference sequence).

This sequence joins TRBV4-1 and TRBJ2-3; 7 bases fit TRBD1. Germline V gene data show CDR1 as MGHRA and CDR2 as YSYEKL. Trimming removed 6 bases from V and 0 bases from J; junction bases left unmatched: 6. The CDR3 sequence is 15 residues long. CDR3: CASRVQGYSTDTQYF. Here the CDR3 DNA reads TGCGCCAGCAGAGTACAGGGGTATAGCACAGATACGCAGTATTTT.

The CDR3 bases are TGTGCCAGCAGCTGGACAGCAGACAGTGAAGCTTTCTTT. It yields the protein CASSWTADSEAFF. This chain uses TRBV27 with TRBJ1-1; D possibly corresponds to TRBD1 (6 bases). V gave up 6 bases and J gave up 7 bases, with 15 bases separating them. CDR1 is MNHEY and CDR2 is SMNVEV in the germline V gene (reference sequence). The CDR3 length is 13 residues.

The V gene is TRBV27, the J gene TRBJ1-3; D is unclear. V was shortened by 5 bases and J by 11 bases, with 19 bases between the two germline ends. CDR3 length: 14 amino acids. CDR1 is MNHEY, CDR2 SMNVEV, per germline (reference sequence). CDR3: CASSPSTVFNPIYF. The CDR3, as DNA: TGTGCCAGCAGTCCTTCGACCGTTTTTAACCCCATATATTTT.

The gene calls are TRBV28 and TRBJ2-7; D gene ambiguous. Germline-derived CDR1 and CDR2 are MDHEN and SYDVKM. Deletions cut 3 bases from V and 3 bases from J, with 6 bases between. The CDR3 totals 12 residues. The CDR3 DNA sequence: TGTGCCAGCAGTTTCCCGTACTACGAGCAGTACTTC. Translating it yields CASSFPYYEQYF.

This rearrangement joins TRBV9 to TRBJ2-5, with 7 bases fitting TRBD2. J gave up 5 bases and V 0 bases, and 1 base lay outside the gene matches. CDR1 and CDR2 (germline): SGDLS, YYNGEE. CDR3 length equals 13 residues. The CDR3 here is CASSVEGGETQYF. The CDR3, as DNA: TGTGCCAGCAGCGTAGAGGGAGGGGAGACCCAGTACTTC.

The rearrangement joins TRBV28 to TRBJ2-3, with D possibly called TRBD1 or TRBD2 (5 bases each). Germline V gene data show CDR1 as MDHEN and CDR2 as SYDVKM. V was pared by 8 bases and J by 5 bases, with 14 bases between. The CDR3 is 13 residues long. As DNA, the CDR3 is TGTGCCAGCGAGGGACGTCCCAAAGATACGCAGTATTTT. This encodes CASEGRPKDTQYF. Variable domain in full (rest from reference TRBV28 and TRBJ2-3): DVKVTQSSRYLVKRTGEKVFLECVQDMDHENMFWYRQDPGLGLRLIYFSYDVKMKEKGDIPEGYSVSREKKERFSLILESASTNQTSMYLCASEGRPKDTQYFGPGTRLTVL.

The CDR3 DNA reads TGTGCCACCAGCAGAGTAGCTGGCTTGGGGCAAGAGACCCAGTACTTC. Its translation is CATSRVAGLGQETQYF. J is TRBJ2-5 and V is TRBV15; D gene ambiguous. The CDR3 totals 16 residues. Germline assignment: CDR1 LNHNV and CDR2 YYDKDF (reference sequence). The V end lost 1 base, the J end lost 2 bases, and 14 bases lay between the germline ends.

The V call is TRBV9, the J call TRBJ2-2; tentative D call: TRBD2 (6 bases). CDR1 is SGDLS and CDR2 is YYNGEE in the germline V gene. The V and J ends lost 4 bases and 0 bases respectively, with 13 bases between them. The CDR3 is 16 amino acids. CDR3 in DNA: TGTGCCAGCAGCCTCGGGGTAGCGGCGAACACCGGGGAGCTGTTTTTT. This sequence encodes CASSLGVAANTGELFF.

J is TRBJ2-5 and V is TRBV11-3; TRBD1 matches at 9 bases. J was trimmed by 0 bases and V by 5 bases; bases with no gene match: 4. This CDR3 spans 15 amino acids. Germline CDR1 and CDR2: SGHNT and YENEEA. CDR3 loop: CASSPGQGYQETQYF. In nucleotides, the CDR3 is TGTGCCAGCAGCCCGGGACAGGGCTACCAAGAGACCCAGTACTTC.

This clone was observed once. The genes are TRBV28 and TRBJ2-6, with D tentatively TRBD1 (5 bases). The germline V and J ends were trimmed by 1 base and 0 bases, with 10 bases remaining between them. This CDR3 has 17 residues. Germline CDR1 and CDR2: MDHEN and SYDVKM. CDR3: CASSLSRVYSGANVLTF. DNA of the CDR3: TGTGCCAGCAGTTTATCCAGGGTCTACTCTGGGGCCAACGTCCTGACTTTC. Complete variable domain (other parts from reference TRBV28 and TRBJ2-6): DVKVTQSSRYLVKRTGEKVFLECVQDMDHENMFWYRQDPGLGLRLIYFSYDVKMKEKGDIPEGYSVSREKKERFSLILESASTNQTSMYLCASSLSRVYSGANVLTFGAGSRLTVL.

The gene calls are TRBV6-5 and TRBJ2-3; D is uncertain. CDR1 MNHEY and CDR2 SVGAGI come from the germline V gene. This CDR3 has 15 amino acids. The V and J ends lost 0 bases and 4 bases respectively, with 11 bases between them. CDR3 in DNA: TGTGCCAGCAGTTACTCGATCCCCACACCAGATACGCAGTATTTT. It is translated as CASSYSIPTPDTQYF.

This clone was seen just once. The CDR3 DNA reads TGTGCCAGTAGTGCCTTTGGACAGGAAGACCGGGAGCTGTTTTTT. Protein sequence: CASSAFGQEDRELFF. This chain uses TRBV19 with TRBJ2-2, with TRBD1 matching over 7 bases. With 5 bases clipped from V and 9 bases from J, the junction kept 12 bases outside the gene matches. CDR1 and CDR2 (germline): LNHDA, SQIVND (reference sequence). This CDR3 has 15 amino acids.

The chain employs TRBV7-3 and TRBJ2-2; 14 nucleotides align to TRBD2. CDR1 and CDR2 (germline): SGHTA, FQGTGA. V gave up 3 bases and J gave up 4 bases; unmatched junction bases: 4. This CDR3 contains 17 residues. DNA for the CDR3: TGTGCCAGCAGCTTGGGACTAGCGGGAGTTGGCACCGGGGAGCTGTTTTTT. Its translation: CASSLGLAGVGTGELFF.